Included here is one TCR beta chain sequence, with context. Its antigen is still unknown. The sample belongs to a study of T cell repertoires in cytomegalovirus infection. This CDR3 comprises 13 residues. Trimming took 3 bases from V and 3 from J, leaving 12 bases between them. Germline CDR1 reads DFQATT; CDR2 reads SNEGSKA (reference sequence). TCRdb reprocessed the reads via MiXCR and lists one record per CDR3 protein. The repertoire holds about 570,000 distinct CDR3 sequences, with 40% as singletons. The receptor's source is a human donor in good health (CMV status not recorded). Some clones in this sample may be carry-over from other donors' samples. The gene calls are TRBV20-1 and TRBJ2-7; D ambiguous. The sample was cultured PBMCs, taken from culture after CMV antigen stimulation. CDR3 sequence reads: CSARAPIDYEQYF. The CDR3 nucleotides read TGCAGTGCTAGGGCCCCTATCGACTACGAGCAGTACTTC.